This T cell receptor beta chain was documented in a study of OX40 agonist ivuxolimab in advanced cancers. Germline loops: CDR1 MGHRA, CDR2 YSYEKL. The CDR3 extends over 15 amino acids. TCRdb's table, derived via immunoSEQ multiplex PCR, lists solely in-frame clones and lacks some. This sample has more than 45,000 clones, with 65% to 90% found just once. As concerns this clone: A read error may produce the germline difference seen at one junction end.

The receptor's source is an adult with an advanced solid tumor such as melanoma, head and neck, liver or kidney cancer. The sequenced sample was CD4+ or CD8+ T cells sorted from blood, obtained in a trial of the OX40 agonist ivuxolimab. The rearrangement links TRBV4-1 to TRBJ1-4, with D possibly being TRBD1 (6 bases). DNA for the CDR3: TGCGCCAACAGCCAAGAGGGGGGGGCCGGTGAAAAACTGTTTTTT. Protein: CANSQEGGAGEKLFF.